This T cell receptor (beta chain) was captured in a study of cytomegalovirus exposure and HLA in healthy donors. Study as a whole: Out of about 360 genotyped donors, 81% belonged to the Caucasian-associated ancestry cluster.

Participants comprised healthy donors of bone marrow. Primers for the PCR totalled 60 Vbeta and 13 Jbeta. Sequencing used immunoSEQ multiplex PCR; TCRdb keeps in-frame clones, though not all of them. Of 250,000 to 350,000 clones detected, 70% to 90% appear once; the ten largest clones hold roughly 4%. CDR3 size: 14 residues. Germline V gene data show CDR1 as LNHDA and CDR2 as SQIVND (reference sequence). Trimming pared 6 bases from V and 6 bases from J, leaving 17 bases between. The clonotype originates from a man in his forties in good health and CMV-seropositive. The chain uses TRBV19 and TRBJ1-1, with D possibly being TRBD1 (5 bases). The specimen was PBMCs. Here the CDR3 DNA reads TGTGCCAGTAGCCCGGGACTAACGGGGCCTGAAGCTTTCTTT. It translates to CASSPGLTGPEAFF.